The 5 T cell receptor beta chains reported below all come from one sample, sequenced in a study of T cell responses to AZD1222 COVID-19 vaccine. Produced via immunoSEQ multiplex PCR; TCRdb's table is partial and in-frame only. Of some 110,000 clones listed, around 84% were seen once; the top ten hold roughly 15%. The specimen was peripheral blood, collected 28 days after the second AZD1222 dose. These receptors were collected from an adult who received the AZD1222 COVID-19 vaccine.

This clone was observed a few times. CDR3 loop: CASSDSSNQPQHF. The CDR3 region has the DNA TGTGCCAGCAGTGACTCTAGCAATCAGCCCCAGCATTTT. The gene calls are TRBV6-4 and TRBJ1-5; D unresolved. V lost 0 bases and J 0 bases, leaving 0 bases between the germline ends. This CDR3 has 13 residues. CDR1 MRHNA and CDR2 SNTAGT come from the germline V gene.

The CDR3 region has the DNA TGTGCCAGCAGTTTTTCAGCGAACTCCTACGAGCAGTACTTC. Translating gives CASSFSANSYEQYF. The chain joins TRBV28 to TRBJ2-7; D call uncertain. The germline CDR1 and CDR2 sequences are MDHEN and SYDVKM. The CDR3 totals 14 residues. V lost 3 bases, J lost 0 bases, and 9 bases lay in between.

A few counts support this clone. The rearrangement links TRBV3-1 (or the pseudogene TRBV3-2) to TRBJ1-2; a possible D gene is TRBD1 (5 bases). The germline gives CDR1 LGHDT, CDR2 YNNKEL (reference sequence). Between the trimmed V and J ends, which lost 4 bases and 5 bases, there was a span of 14 bases. This CDR3 is built from 14 residues. The CDR3 sequence: CASSPRDRLYGYTF. For the CDR3, the DNA is TGTGCCAGCAGCCCACGGGACCGACTGTATGGCTACACCTTC.

The CDR3 region is CASSLLAGGLYGYTF. The CDR3 nucleotides read TGTGCCAGCAGTTTATTGGCAGGGGGCCTCTATGGCTACACCTTC. V usage is TRBV27 and J usage is TRBJ1-2; TRBD1 agrees at 8 bases. With V trimmed by 1 base and J by 4 bases, 5 bases remained unmatched. This CDR3 is built from 15 residues. Per germline, CDR1 MNHEY and CDR2 SMNVEV (reference sequence).

The chain has TRBV4-1 and TRBJ1-3; no clear D. This CDR3 is built from 16 residues. The V gene lost 4 bases and the J gene lost 0 bases, with 13 bases spanning the gap. From germline, CDR1 is MGHRA and CDR2 YSYEKL. The CDR3 DNA sequence: TGCGCCAGCAGCCCGACAAGATTCAGCTCTGGAAACACCATATATTTT. This encodes CASSPTRFSSGNTIYF.